A single sample gave rise to the 24 T cell receptor beta chains below, sequenced in a study of blood T cell repertoires in COVID-19. TCRdb's table, derived via immunoSEQ multiplex PCR, lists solely in-frame clones and lacks some. The sample shows some 90,000 clones, less than 90% of them seen only once. The sample was peripheral blood. The receptors originated from a human donor in a cohort sampled during active COVID-19.

The genes are TRBV11-3 and TRBJ2-7; TRBD1 matches 7 bases. The CDR3 is made up of 14 amino acids. Germline CDR1 reads SGHNT; CDR2 reads YENEEA. After removal of 3 bases from V and 4 bases from J, the junction contained 6 bases not matched to a gene. The CDR3 DNA reads TGTGCCAGCAGCTTGGGACCAGGGGGATACGAGCAGTACTTC. The encoded protein is CASSLGPGGYEQYF. Looking up the rest from reference TRBV11-3 and TRBJ2-7 gives the full variable domain: EAGVVQSPRYKIIEKKQPVAFWCNPISGHNTLYWYLQNLGQGPELLIRYENEEAVDDSQLPKDRFSAERLKGVDSTLKIQPAELGDSAVYLCASSLGPGGYEQYFGPGTRLTVT.

This clone was detected only once. The CDR3 protein is CAWASSDNEQFF. The CDR3 nucleotides read TGTGCCTGGGCTAGCAGCGACAATGAGCAGTTCTTC. The genes are TRBV30 and TRBJ2-1; the D gene is possibly TRBD2 (5 bases). The germline V gene has CDR1 GTSNPN and CDR2 SVGIG (reference sequence). Trimming removed 5 bases at V and 5 bases at J, with 10 bases between. The length of the CDR3 is 12 residues.

The CDR3 DNA is TGTGCCAGCAGCTCGGAACAGGGCATCACTGAAGCTTTCTTT. This gives the protein CASSSEQGITEAFF. The rearrangement uses TRBV11-2 and TRBJ1-1; tentative D call: TRBD1 (6 bases). There are 14 residues in the CDR3. Trimming stripped 4 bases from V and 4 bases from J, with 13 bases between. Germline-derived CDR1 and CDR2 are SGHAT and FQNNGV.

This chain links TRBV5-1 with TRBJ2-7; 10 bases are shared with TRBD2. The germline V gene has CDR1 SGHRS and CDR2 YFSETQ. With V trimmed by 4 bases and J by 5 bases, 3 bases remained unmatched. The length of the CDR3 is 13 residues. For the CDR3, the DNA is TGCGCCAGCAGCCACGGGACTAGCGACGAGCAGTACTTC. Translating gives CASSHGTSDEQYF. The variable domain in full, with the rest retrieved from reference TRBV5-1 and TRBJ2-7, is KAGVTQTPRYLIKTRGQQVTLSCSPISGHRSVSWYQQTPGQGLQFLFEYFSETQRNKGNFPGRFSGRQFSNSRSEMNVSTLELGDSALYLCASSHGTSDEQYFGPGTRLTVT.

This clone was seen more than once but under ten times. V is TRBV3-1 (or the pseudogene TRBV3-2) and J is TRBJ2-2; possibly TRBD1 for D (6 bases). The CDR3 extends over 16 amino acids. Germline CDR1 is LGHDT and CDR2 is YNNKEL (reference sequence). V was trimmed by 3 bases and J by 0 bases, leaving 11 bases between them. CDR3 in DNA: TGTGCCAGCAGCCATCGGGCAGGGGCGAACACCGGGGAGCTGTTTTTT. Its translation: CASSHRAGANTGELFF.

In this sample, this clone turned up a few times. V is TRBV7-9 and J is TRBJ2-2, with 8 nucleotides matching TRBD2. This CDR3 has 15 residues. The V gene's germline CDR1 is SEHNR and CDR2 FQNEAQ (reference sequence). The ends lost 3 bases at V and 3 bases at J; junction bases unmatched: 3. CDR3 sequence (DNA): TGTGCCAGCAGCTTTAGCGGGGTGCACACCGGGGAGCTGTTTTTT. It yields the protein CASSFSGVHTGELFF. Using reference TRBV7-9 and TRBJ2-2 for the parts outside the CDR3, the full variable domain is DTGVSQNPRHKITKRGQNVTFRCDPISEHNRLYWYRQTLGQGPEFLTYFQNEAQLEKSRLLSDRFSAERPKGSFSTLEIQRTEQGDSAMYLCASSFSGVHTGELFFGEGSRLTVL.

The rearrangement joins TRBV2 to TRBJ1-2; no clear D. CDR1 and CDR2 from the germline V gene are SNHLY and FYNNEI. The CDR3 contains 14 residues. V lost 3 bases and J lost 3, with 11 bases in between. The CDR3 reads CASSDRGGDYGYTF. The CDR3 DNA follows: TGTGCCAGCAGTGACCGGGGTGGCGACTATGGCTACACCTTC.

The chain has TRBV5-4 and TRBJ2-3, with TRBD1 matching over 7 bases. The junction had 5 bases not matched to a gene; V was cut back by 4 bases and J by 3 bases. Germline assignment: CDR1 SGHNT and CDR2 YYREEE (reference sequence). The CDR3 is 14 amino acids. CDR3: CASSLGTDTDTQYF. The CDR3 DNA sequence: TGTGCCAGCAGCCTGGGGACAGATACAGATACGCAGTATTTT.

The chain is built from TRBV4-1 and TRBJ1-2, with TRBD1 matching over 11 bases. The germline gives CDR1 MGHRA, CDR2 YSYEKL. V was pared by 1 base and J by 4 bases, with 2 bases of the junction left unmatched. The CDR3 extends over 15 amino acids. The DNA of the CDR3 is TGCGCCAGCAGCCAAGGGACAGGGGGCGCCTATGGCTACACCTTC. Protein: CASSQGTGGAYGYTF.

This chain connects TRBV7-9 to TRBJ1-3, with D unclear. The CDR3 is 19 amino acids. V lost 3 bases and J 0 bases, leaving 21 bases between the germline ends. Per germline, CDR1 SEHNR and CDR2 FQNEAQ (reference sequence). CDR3 residues: CASSFPQEEGRSSGNTIYF. CDR3 bases: TGTGCCAGCAGCTTTCCTCAAGAAGAGGGTCGAAGCTCTGGAAACACCATATATTTT.

The genes are TRBV10-1 and TRBJ2-5, with D perhaps TRBD2 (5 bases). CDR1 and CDR2 from the germline V gene are WNHNN and SYGVQD (reference sequence). The V gene lost 3 bases and the J gene lost 5 bases, with 13 bases spanning the gap. The length of the CDR3 is 14 residues. The CDR3 loop is CASSDSSSWETQYF. The CDR3 nucleotides are TGCGCCAGCAGTGATTCTAGCAGCTGGGAGACCCAGTACTTC.

The chain recombines TRBV7-8 with TRBJ2-7, with TRBD2 matching 8 bases. Germline V lookup: CDR1 SGHVS, CDR2 FQNEAQ. V gave up 1 base and J gave up 0 bases; unmatched junction bases: 8. The CDR3 covers 17 residues. CDR3 sequence reads: CASSLVGREAPSYEQYF. The CDR3 DNA reads as TGTGCCAGCAGCTTAGTAGGGCGGGAGGCCCCCTCCTACGAGCAGTACTTC.

The rearrangement uses TRBV19 and TRBJ1-1, with 7 bases that match TRBD1. The V gene end was trimmed by 8 bases and the J gene end by 1 base; junction bases not matched to a gene: 7. Germline CDR1 reads LNHDA; CDR2 reads SQIVND (reference sequence). The length of the CDR3 is 14 residues. Written as DNA, the CDR3 is TGTGCCAGTTCCCACGGACAGGAGAACACTGAAGCTTTCTTT. Translating gives CASSHGQENTEAFF.

The chain employs TRBV28 and TRBJ1-1; 9 positions match TRBD1. The CDR3 is 16 residues long. V lost 6 bases to trimming and J lost 1 base; unmatched junction nucleotides: 9. Germline loops: CDR1 MDHEN, CDR2 SYDVKM. The CDR3 sequence: CASSPGTGRENTEAFF. The CDR3 nucleotides read TGTGCCAGCAGCCCCGGGACAGGGAGGGAGAACACTGAAGCTTTCTTT.

The V and J genes are TRBV19 and TRBJ1-5, with D uncertain. Germline V gives CDR1 LNHDA, CDR2 SQIVND (reference sequence). Trimming left V 3 bases short and J 2 bases short, with 17 bases between. The CDR3 totals 17 residues. CDR3 residues: CASSIEENRGGNQPQHF. CDR3 sequence (DNA): TGTGCCAGTAGTATCGAGGAAAACCGCGGGGGCAATCAGCCCCAGCATTTT.

The rearrangement links TRBV19 to TRBJ1-1; TRBD1 aligns across 7 bases. CDR1 LNHDA and CDR2 SQIVND come from the germline V gene (reference sequence). The CDR3 length is 14 residues. V lost 4 bases and J lost 4; bases outside the gene matches: 6. The CDR3 DNA is TGTGCCAGTAGTACCTACAGGGGACCCACTGAAGCTTTCTTT. Translated, it gives CASSTYRGPTEAFF.

A single count supports this clone. The chain couples TRBV6-5 to TRBJ2-7; TRBD1 matches at 8 bases. Germline CDR1 and CDR2: MNHEY and SVGAGI. The CDR3 has 15 residues. V was clipped by 6 bases and J by 6 bases; unmatched bases: 13. The CDR3 is CASSQSGQGPSEQYF. The CDR3 bases are TGTGCCAGCAGCCAGTCAGGACAGGGACCCAGCGAGCAGTACTTC.

This clone was observed a few times. The chain uses TRBV28 and TRBJ1-6, with 7 positions matching TRBD1. Per the germline V gene, CDR1 is MDHEN and CDR2 is SYDVKM. The junction had 5 bases not matched to a gene; V was cut back by 6 bases and J by 6 bases. CDR3 length: 14 amino acids. The CDR3 DNA follows: TGTGCCAGCAGCCTCGGGACAGCTAATTCACCCCTCCACTTT. It specifies CASSLGTANSPLHF.

The rearrangement joins TRBV6-1 to TRBJ2-7; D gene uncertain. The V gene lost 0 bases and the J gene lost 1 base, with 4 bases spanning the gap. There are 13 residues in the CDR3. The germline CDR1 and CDR2 sequences are MNHNS and SASEGT. The CDR3 here is CASSEAGSYEQYF. DNA for the CDR3: TGTGCCAGCAGTGAAGCCGGGTCCTACGAGCAGTACTTC.

This chain uses TRBV5-5 with TRBJ2-7; D gene ambiguous. V lost 0 bases, J lost 3 bases, and 4 bases lay in between. The germline V gene has CDR1 SGHKS and CDR2 YYEKEE (reference sequence). The CDR3 runs to 12 residues. The CDR3 loop reads CASSLGVYEQYF. The DNA for the CDR3 is TGTGCCAGCAGCTTGGGAGTCTACGAGCAGTACTTC. Variable domain in full (rest from reference TRBV5-5 and TRBJ2-7): DAGVTQSPTHLIKTRGQQVTLRCSPISGHKSVSWYQQVLGQGPQFIFQYYEKEERGRGNFPDRFSARQFPNYSSELNVNALLLGDSALYLCASSLGVYEQYFGPGTRLTVT.

J is TRBJ2-6 and V is TRBV5-4; D is ambiguous. This CDR3 region has 15 residues. V lost 2 bases to trimming and J lost 4 bases, with 10 bases between them. CDR1 is SGHNT, CDR2 YYREEE, per germline (reference sequence). CDR3 sequence reads: CASSFSGTGANVLTF. In DNA, the CDR3 is TGTGCCAGCAGCTTTTCGGGTACAGGGGCCAACGTCCTGACTTTC.

The chain combines TRBV9 with TRBJ2-7, with no clear D. The V gene lost 0 bases and the J gene lost 2 bases, with 9 bases spanning the gap. CDR3 length equals 14 residues. Germline-derived CDR1 and CDR2 are SGDLS and YYNGEE. CDR3 sequence (DNA): TGTGCCAGCAGCGTAGCACTCGCCGCCTACGAGCAGTACTTC. Amino acids: CASSVALAAYEQYF.

V gene TRBV3-1 (or the pseudogene TRBV3-2) combines with J gene TRBJ2-7; 13 nucleotides agree with TRBD2. V was clipped by 0 bases and J by 7 bases; unmatched bases: 6. Germline CDR1 and CDR2: LGHDT and YNNKEL (reference sequence). This CDR3 has 16 residues. DNA for the CDR3: TGTGCCAGCAGCCAAGAACCGGGACTAGCGGGAAATGAGCAGTACTTC. This encodes CASSQEPGLAGNEQYF.

This chain joins TRBV4-2 and TRBJ2-7, with 7 positions matching TRBD2. With V trimmed by 1 base and J by 6 bases, 12 bases remained unmatched. Germline V gives CDR1 LGHNA, CDR2 YNFKEQ. The CDR3 length is 16 residues. CDR3 sequence (DNA): TGTGCCAGCAGCCAAGTTGGCGCGGGGGAACCGGGCGAGCAGTACTTC. This translates into CASSQVGAGEPGEQYF.